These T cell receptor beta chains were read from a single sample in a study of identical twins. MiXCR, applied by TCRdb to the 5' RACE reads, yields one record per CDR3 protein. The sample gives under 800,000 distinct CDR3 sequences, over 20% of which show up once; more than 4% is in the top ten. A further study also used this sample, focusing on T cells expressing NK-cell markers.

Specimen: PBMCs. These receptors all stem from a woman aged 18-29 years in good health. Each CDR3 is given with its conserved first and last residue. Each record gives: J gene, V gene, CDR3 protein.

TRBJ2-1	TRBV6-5	CASSYSIINEQFF
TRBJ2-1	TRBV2	CASRTSGPPNEQFF
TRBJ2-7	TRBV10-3	CAISGTDSYEQYF
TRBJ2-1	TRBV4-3	CASSHPTGRGENEQFF
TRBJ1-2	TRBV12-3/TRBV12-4	CASTTTRGYTF
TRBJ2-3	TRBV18	CASSPGRATDTQYF
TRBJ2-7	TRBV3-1	CASSHGVYSYEQYF
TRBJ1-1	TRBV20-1	CSARVGSLNTEAFF
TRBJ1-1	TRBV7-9	CASSGTGQGVNTEAFF
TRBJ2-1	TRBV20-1	CSAPTSGRSYNEQFF
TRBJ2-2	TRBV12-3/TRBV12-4	CASSPWETGELFF
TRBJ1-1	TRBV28	CASSAEGRTEAFF
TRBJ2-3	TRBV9	CASSVVGGTGDTQYF
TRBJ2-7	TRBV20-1	CSARKDGSYEQYF
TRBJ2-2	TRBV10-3	CAISLLGPVNTGELFF
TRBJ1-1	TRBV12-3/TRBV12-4	CASSPGAREAFF
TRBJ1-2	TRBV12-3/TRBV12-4	CASRLVGQGHGYTF
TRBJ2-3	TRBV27	CASSSVSSTDTQYF
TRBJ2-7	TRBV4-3	CASSQDGGTYEQYF
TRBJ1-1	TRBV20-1	CSATPRVGTEAFF
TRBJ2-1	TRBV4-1	CASSRDAGGGDEQFF
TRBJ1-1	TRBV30	CAWSVGLRTEAFF
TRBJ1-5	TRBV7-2	CASSLVRARGQPQHF
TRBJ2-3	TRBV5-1	CASSSRGAGGIDTQYF
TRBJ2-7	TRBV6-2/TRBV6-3	CAASTSSEQYF
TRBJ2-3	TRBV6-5	CASSSGRLTGVYSTDTQYF
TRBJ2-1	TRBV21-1	CASSNVRGNEQFF
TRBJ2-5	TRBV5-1	CASSLAGQRETQYF
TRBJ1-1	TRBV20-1	CSARRGQQRDTEAFF
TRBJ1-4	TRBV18	CASSPGLNEKLFF
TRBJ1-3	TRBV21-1	CASGRDSILPPSGNTIYF
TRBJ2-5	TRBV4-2	CASSQRRGDQETQYF
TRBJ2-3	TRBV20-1	CSATRLRPGTDTQYF
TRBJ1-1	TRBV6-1	CASRRRQGVNTEAFF
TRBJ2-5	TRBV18	CASSPVGLGGETQYF
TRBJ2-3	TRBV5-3	CARSFGAAGAQYF
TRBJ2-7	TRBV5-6	CASSLEQGEQYF
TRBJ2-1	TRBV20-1	CSASGTSGRYSYNEQFF
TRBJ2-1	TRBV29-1	CSVSGSSYNEQFF
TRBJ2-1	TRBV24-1	CATSDSNEQFF
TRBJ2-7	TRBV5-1	CASSLVAWDEQYF
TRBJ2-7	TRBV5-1	CASSAGLAGLGEQYF
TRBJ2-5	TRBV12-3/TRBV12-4	CASSFSGLAFAQYF